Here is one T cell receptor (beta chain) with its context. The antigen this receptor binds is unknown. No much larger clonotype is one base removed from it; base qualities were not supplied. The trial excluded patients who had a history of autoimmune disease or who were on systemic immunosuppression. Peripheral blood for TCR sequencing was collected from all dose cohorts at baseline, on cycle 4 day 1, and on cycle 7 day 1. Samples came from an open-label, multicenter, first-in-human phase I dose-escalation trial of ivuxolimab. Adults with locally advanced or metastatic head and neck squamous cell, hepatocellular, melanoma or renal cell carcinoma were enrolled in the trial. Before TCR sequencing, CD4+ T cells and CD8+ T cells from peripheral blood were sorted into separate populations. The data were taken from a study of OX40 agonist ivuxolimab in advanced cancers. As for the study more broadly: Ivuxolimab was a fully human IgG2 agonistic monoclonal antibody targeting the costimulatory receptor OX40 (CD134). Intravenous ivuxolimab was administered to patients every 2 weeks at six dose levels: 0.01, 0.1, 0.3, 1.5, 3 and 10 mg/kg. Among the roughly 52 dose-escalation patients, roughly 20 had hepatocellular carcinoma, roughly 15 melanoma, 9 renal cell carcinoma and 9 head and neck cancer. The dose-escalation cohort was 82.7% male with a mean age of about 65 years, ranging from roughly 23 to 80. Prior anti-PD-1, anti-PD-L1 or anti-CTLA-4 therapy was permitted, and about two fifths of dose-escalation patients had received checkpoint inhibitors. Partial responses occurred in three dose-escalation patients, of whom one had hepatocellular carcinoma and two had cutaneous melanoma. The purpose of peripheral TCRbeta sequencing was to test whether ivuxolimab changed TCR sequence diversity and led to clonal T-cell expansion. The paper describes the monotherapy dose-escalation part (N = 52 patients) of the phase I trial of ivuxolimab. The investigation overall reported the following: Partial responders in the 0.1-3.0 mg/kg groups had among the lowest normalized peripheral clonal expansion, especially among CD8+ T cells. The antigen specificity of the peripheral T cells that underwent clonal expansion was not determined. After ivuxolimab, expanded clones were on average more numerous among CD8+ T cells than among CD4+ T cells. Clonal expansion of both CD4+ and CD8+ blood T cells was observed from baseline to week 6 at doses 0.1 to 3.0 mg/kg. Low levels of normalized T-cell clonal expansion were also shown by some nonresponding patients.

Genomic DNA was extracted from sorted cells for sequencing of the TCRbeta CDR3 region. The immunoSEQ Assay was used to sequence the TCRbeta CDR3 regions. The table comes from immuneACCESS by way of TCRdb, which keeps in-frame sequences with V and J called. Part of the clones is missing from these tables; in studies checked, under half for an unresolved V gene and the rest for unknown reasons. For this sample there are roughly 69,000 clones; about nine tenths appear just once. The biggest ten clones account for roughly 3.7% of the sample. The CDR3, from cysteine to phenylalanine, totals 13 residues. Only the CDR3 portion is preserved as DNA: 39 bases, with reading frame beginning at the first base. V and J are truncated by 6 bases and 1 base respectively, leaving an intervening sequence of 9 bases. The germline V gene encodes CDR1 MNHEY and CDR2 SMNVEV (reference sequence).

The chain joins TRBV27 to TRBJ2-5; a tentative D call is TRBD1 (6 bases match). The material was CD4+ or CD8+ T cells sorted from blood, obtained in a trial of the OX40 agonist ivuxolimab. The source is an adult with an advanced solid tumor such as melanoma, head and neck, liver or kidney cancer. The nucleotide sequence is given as TGTGCCAGCAGGGGACACCTCCAAGAGACCCAGTACTTC. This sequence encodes CASRGHLQETQYF.